Presented here are 7 T cell receptor beta chains from one specimen sequenced in a study of CD8 T cells in ankylosing spondylitis (dated by TCRdb to between 2016 and 2019). Libraries were constructed by 5' RACE. The sample was run on an Illumina HiSeq 2500. TCRdb reworked the public reads: Q25 trimming with fastp, MiXCR clone assembly, productive beta chains retained. Rows with one shared CDR3 protein collapse into an entry with the most common genes and DNA. In all, the sample holds a few hundred thousand distinct CDR3 sequences, and roughly 10% of those were seen once. The ten largest account for 9.1% of the sample. Sequenced: blood, either unsorted or a sorted T cell fraction (not recorded which). These receptors were obtained from a female donor with ankylosing spondylitis or in good health (not recorded which).

The rearrangement links TRBV20-1 to TRBJ1-5; D unclear. Germline lookup yields CDR1 DFQATT and CDR2 SNEGSKA (reference sequence). The CDR3 is 17 amino acids. V was trimmed by 0 bases and J by 4 bases, leaving 19 bases between them. The chain's CDR3 is CSARDSFSGQFNQPQHF. The DNA of the CDR3 is TGCAGTGCTAGAGATAGTTTCAGTGGGCAGTTTAATCAGCCCCAGCATTTT.

Many counts were recorded for this clonotype. The chain joins TRBV28 to TRBJ1-5; D call uncertain. Germline V lookup: CDR1 MDHEN, CDR2 SYDVKM. V lost 8 bases and J 5 bases, leaving 16 bases between the germline ends. The CDR3 has 14 residues. In DNA, the CDR3 is TGTGCCAGCCAGACTGGAGGGAACGATCAGCCCCAGCATTTT. Encoded protein: CASQTGGNDQPQHF.

With regard to this clonotype: The junction departs from the called germline gene at one end, perhaps through a read error. The chain recombines TRBV7-2 with TRBJ1-2, with D unresolved. The CDR3 is 13 amino acids. Germline values: CDR1 SGHTA, CDR2 FQGNSA. The CDR3 loop reads CASSLTQNCGYTF. In nucleotides, the CDR3 is TGTGCCAGCAGCTTAACCCAGAACTGTGGCTACACCTTC.

This clonotype came up many times. V gene TRBV20-1 combines with J gene TRBJ1-5; D not certain. The CDR3 length is 13 residues. Germline lookup yields CDR1 DFQATT and CDR2 SNEGSKA (reference sequence). Trimming removed 0 bases from V and 2 bases from J, with 5 bases in between. The CDR3 reads CSARDGGNQPQHF. The CDR3 DNA reads TGCAGTGCTAGAGATGGGGGCAATCAGCCCCAGCATTTT.

This clonotype was observed many times. The chain uses TRBV11-2 and TRBJ2-3, with D perhaps given as TRBD1 or TRBD2 (5 bases each). The germline gives CDR1 SGHAT, CDR2 FQNNGV. Trimming pared 4 bases from V and 3 bases from J, leaving 14 bases between. The CDR3 contains 15 residues. The CDR3 nucleotides are TGTGCCAGCAGCTACGCAGGGACGGGGACAGATACGCAGTATTTT. Translated: CASSYAGTGTDTQYF.

This clonotype was seen ten or more times. The J gene is TRBJ2-1, the V gene TRBV5-1; 7 bases align to TRBD1. Trimming removed 1 base from V and 0 bases from J; junction bases left unmatched: 1. This CDR3 has 15 residues. Germline values: CDR1 SGHRS, CDR2 YFSETQ. CDR3 region: CASSLWDSSYNEQFF. As DNA, the CDR3 is TGCGCCAGCAGCTTGTGGGACAGCTCCTACAATGAGCAGTTCTTC.

This clonotype was counted at least ten times. This rearrangement joins TRBV5-1 to TRBJ2-7; D remains ambiguous. Germline V gene sequence: CDR1 SGHRS, CDR2 YFSETQ. V was shortened by 0 bases and J by 6 bases, with 22 bases between the two germline ends. The CDR3 is 17 amino acids. As DNA, the CDR3 is TGCGCCAGCAGCTTGGCCGGAAGGGCTGGTACTATGGGCGAGCAGTACTTC. Translated, it gives CASSLAGRAGTMGEQYF.